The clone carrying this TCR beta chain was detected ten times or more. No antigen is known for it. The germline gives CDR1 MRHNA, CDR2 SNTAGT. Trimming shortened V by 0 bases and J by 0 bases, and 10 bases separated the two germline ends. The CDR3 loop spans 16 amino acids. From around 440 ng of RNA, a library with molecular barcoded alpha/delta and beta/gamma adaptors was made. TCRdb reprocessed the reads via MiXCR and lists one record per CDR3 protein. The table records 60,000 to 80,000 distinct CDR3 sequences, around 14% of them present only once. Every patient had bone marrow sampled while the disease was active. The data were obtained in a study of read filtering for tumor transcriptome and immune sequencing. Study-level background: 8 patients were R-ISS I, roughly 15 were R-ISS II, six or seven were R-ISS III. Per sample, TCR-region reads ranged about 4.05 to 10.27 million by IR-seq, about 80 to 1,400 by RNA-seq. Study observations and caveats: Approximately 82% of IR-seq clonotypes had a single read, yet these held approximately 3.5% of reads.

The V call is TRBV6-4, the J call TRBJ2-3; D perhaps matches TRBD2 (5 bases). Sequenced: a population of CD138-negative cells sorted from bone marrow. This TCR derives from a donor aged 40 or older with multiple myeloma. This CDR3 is CASSDSPGGSTDTQYF. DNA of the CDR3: TGTGCCAGCAGTGACTCGCCGGGCGGGAGCACAGATACGCAGTATTTT.